The present T cell receptor beta chain was sequenced within a study of shared clonotypes between healthy human individuals. The study's findings and limits: Larger estimated richness was generally recorded for naive subsets relative to memory subsets.

Execution of the assay was at deep level. Sequenced by immunoSEQ multiplex PCR; TCRdb stores in-frame clones only, minus some. The sample lists around 510,000 clones; 90% to 97% were seen once. About this clone itself: What it binds is not known.

Germline values: CDR1 SNHLY, CDR2 FYNNEI. The length of the CDR3 is 15 residues. V shed 6 bases and J 3 bases; nucleotides not matched to a gene: 7. The rearrangement joins TRBV2 to TRBJ2-3, with TRBD2 matching 9 bases. The clonotype comes from a woman aged 25 to 39 in good health. The sequenced sample was naive CD4+ T cells sorted from blood. Documented subset: CD45RA+ positively selected. This CDR3 is CASRASGIGTDTQYF. The CDR3 region has the DNA TGTGCCAGCAGGGCTAGCGGGATAGGGACAGATACGCAGTATTTT.